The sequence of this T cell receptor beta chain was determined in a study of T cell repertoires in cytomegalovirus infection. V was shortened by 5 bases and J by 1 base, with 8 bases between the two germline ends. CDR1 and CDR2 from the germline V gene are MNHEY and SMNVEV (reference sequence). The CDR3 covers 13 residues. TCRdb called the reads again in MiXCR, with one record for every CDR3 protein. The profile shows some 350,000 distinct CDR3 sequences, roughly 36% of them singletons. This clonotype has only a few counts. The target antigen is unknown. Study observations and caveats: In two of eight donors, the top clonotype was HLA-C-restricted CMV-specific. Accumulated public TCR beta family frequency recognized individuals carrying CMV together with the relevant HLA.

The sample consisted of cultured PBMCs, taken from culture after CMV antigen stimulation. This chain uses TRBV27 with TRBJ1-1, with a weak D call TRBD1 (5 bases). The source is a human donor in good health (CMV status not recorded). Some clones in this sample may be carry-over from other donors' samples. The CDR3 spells CASSVGPNTEAFF. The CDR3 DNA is TGTGCCAGCAGTGTGGGACCGAACACTGAAGCTTTCTTT.